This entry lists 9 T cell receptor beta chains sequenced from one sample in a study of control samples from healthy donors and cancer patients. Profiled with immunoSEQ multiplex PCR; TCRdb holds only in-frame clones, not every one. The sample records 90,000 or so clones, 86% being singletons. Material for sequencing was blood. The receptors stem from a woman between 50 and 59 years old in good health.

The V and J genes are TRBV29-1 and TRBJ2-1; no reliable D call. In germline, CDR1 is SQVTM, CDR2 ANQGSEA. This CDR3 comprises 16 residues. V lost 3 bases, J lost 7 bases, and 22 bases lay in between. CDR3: CSVDERPDPLGNEQFF. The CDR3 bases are TGCAGCGTTGACGAGCGTCCGGATCCGTTGGGAAATGAGCAGTTCTTC.

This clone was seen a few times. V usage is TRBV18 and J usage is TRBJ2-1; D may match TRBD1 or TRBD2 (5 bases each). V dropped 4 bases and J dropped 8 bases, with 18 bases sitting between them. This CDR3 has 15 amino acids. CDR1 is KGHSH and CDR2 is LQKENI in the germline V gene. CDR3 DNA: TGTGCCAGCTCACGACATAACGGGGCGAGGGATGAGCAGTTCTTC. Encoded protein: CASSRHNGARDEQFF. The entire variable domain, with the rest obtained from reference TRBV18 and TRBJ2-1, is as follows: NAGVMQNPRHLVRRRGQEARLRCSPMKGHSHVYWYRQLPEEGLKFMVYLQKENIIDESGMPKERFSAEFPKEGPSILRIQQVVRGDSAAYFCASSRHNGARDEQFFGPGTRLTVL.

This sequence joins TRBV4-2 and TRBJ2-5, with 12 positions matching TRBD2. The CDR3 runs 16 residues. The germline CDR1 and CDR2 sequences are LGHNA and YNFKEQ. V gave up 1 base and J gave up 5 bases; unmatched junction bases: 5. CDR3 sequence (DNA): TGTGCCAGCAGCCAAGGGTCTAGCGGGGGGGCGGAGACCCAGTACTTC. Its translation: CASSQGSSGGAETQYF.

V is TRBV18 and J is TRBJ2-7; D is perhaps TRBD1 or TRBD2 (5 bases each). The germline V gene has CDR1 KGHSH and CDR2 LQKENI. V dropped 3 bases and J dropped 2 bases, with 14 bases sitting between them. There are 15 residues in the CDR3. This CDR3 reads CASSPNRDPPYEQYF. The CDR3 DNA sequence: TGTGCCAGCTCACCGAACCGGGACCCACCCTACGAGCAGTACTTC.

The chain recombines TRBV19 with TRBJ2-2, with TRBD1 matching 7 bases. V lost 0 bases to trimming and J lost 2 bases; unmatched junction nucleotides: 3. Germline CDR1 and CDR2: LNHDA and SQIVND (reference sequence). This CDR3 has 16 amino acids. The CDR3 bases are TGTGCCAGTAGTATAGAGGGGACAGTAAACACCGGGGAGCTGTTTTTT. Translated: CASSIEGTVNTGELFF.

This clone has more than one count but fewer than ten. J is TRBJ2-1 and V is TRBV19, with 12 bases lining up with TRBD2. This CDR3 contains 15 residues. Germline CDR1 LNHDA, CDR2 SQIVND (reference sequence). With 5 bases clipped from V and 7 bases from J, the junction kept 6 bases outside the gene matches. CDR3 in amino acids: CASSSLAGGLNEQFF. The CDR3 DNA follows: TGTGCCAGTAGTTCCCTAGCGGGGGGGCTGAATGAGCAGTTCTTC.

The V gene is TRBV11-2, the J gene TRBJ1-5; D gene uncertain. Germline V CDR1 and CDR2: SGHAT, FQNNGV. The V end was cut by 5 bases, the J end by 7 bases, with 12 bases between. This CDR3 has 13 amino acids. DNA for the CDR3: TGTGCCAGCAGCCGGCGAGGCGGACAGCCCCAGCATTTT. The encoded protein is CASSRRGGQPQHF. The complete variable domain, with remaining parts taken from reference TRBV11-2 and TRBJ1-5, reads EAGVAQSPRYKIIEKRQSVAFWCNPISGHATLYWYQQILGQGPKLLIQFQNNGVVDDSQLPKDRFSAERLKGVDSTLKIQPAKLEDSAVYLCASSRRGGQPQHFGDGTRLSIL.

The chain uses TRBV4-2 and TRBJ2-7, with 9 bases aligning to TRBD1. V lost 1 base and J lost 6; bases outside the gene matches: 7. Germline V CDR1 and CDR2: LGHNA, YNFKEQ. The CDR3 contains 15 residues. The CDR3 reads CASSQGGDRDREQYF. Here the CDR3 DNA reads TGTGCCAGCAGCCAAGGAGGGGACAGGGATCGCGAGCAGTACTTC.

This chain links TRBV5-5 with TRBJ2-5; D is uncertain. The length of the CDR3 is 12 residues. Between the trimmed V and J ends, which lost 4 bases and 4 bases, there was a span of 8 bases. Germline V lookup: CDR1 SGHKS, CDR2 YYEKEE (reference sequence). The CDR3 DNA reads TGTGCCAGCAGCCTTACCGGAGAGACCCAGTACTTC. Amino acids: CASSLTGETQYF.